The present entry profiles one TCR beta chain with its context. Its antigen remains unknown. The sample originates from a study of cytomegalovirus exposure and HLA in healthy donors. Study-level results: Earlier findings revealed that most TCR beta V segments proved productive either about 87% or about 30% of the time. A cluster of highly shared sequence variants was likely a sequencing artifact. A missense DCLRE1C variant was associated with V- and J-gene trimming of TCR beta chains in a later analysis, and an independent cohort replicated the association. An ancestry cluster, one associated with Asian ancestry, reportedly showed fewer N-insertions than the roughly 670-donor mean in a later analysis.

Amplification used 60 Vbeta primers and 13 Jbeta primers. Profiled with immunoSEQ multiplex PCR; TCRdb holds only in-frame clones, not every one. The sample has fewer than 200,000 clones; roughly 80% are singletons. The CDR3 loop spans 13 amino acids. V was pared by 7 bases and J by 5 bases, with 3 bases of the junction left unmatched. The V gene's germline CDR1 is SNHLY and CDR2 FYNNEI. Sequenced: PBMCs. The J gene is TRBJ2-1, the V gene TRBV2; 9 bases fit TRBD2. The sequence was collected from a male donor in good health and CMV-seronegative. The CDR3 reads CASIAGVHNEQFF. CDR3 DNA sequence: TGTGCCAGCATAGCGGGAGTTCACAATGAGCAGTTCTTC.